This T cell receptor (beta chain) comes out of a study of memory CD4+ T cells and cytomegalovirus serostatus. V was cut by 7 bases and J by 3 bases, with 3 bases left in between. This CDR3 spans 11 amino acids. Looked up from germline, CDR1 is WNHNN and CDR2 is SYGVQD (reference sequence). TCRdb's table, derived via immunoSEQ multiplex PCR, lists solely in-frame clones and lacks some. The sample holds about 41,000 clones; roughly four fifths are singletons and the top ten take around 6.6%. Single viable CD3+CD4+CD8-CD45RO+ cells were sorted as the memory CD4+ T cells. The chain employs TRBV10-1 and TRBJ2-2; D remains unclear. The source of this sequence is an adult in good health and CMV-seronegative. The specimen was memory CD4+ T cells from blood. The CDR3 coding sequence is TGCGCCAGCAAAGACACCGGGGAGCTGTTTTTT. Amino acids: CASKDTGELFF.